Each of the 7 T cell receptor beta chains below was sequenced from the same sample in a study of cytomegalovirus exposure and HLA in healthy donors. With 60 Vbeta and 13 Jbeta primers, the PCR was carried out. The method was immunoSEQ multiplex PCR; TCRdb's version includes in-frame clones alone and lacks a portion of them. The data hold 110,000 or so clones, with 70% to 80% observed a single time. Sequencing was done on a sample of PBMCs. The receptor source for this set is a man aged 50-59 years in good health and CMV-seropositive.

In this sample, this clone turned up once. The CDR3 bases are TGTGCCAGCATCCCGCAGGGGGTCGGCAATGAGCAGTTCTTC. This codes for CASIPQGVGNEQFF. This chain uses TRBV6-6 with TRBJ2-1; 7 bases agree with TRBD1. The CDR3 is 14 residues long. Losses at the gene ends were 7 bases for V and 6 bases for J; bases not matched to a gene: 9. Germline V lookup: CDR1 MNHNY, CDR2 SVGAGI (reference sequence).

V and J are TRBV6-5 and TRBJ2-7; 7 nucleotides line up with TRBD2. The germline gives CDR1 MNHEY, CDR2 SVGAGI. The CDR3 has 15 residues. The V gene end was trimmed by 7 bases and the J gene end by 5 bases; junction bases not matched to a gene: 14. CDR3 nucleotides: TGTGCCAGCACCTCCCTACTCGGGAGGACCGACGAGCAGTACTTC. Its protein product is CASTSLLGRTDEQYF.

The chain joins TRBV27 to TRBJ2-7, with 7 nucleotides matching TRBD1. The CDR3 consists of 15 residues. The germline V gene has CDR1 MNHEY and CDR2 SMNVEV (reference sequence). The J segment lost 1 base and the V segment lost 5 bases, leaving 8 bases of the junction unmatched. In nucleotides, the CDR3 is TGTGCCAGCAGTGACAGGGCCCTTAATTCCTACGAGCAGTACTTC. Translated, it gives CASSDRALNSYEQYF.

The rearrangement uses TRBV12-1 and TRBJ2-1; TRBD2, as called in the table, went unchecked against the DNA. TRBV12-1 is designated a pseudogene. CDR3 length: 14 amino acids. For the CDR3, the DNA is TGTGCCAGCAGCCCTGGGACTAGCGGGGGTGAGCAGTTCTTC. Encoded protein: CASSPGTSGGEQFF.

The V call is TRBV5-1, the J call TRBJ2-2, with 9 bases matching TRBD1. Trimming cost V 3 bases and J 3 bases; bases outside gene matches: 9. Germline V CDR1 and CDR2: SGHRS, YFSETQ. The CDR3 is made up of 17 amino acids. CDR3 region: CASSSNTGGMYTGELFF. CDR3 bases: TGCGCCAGCAGCTCCAACACAGGGGGCATGTACACCGGGGAGCTGTTTTTT.

This sequence joins TRBV28 and TRBJ1-1, with D perhaps TRBD1 (5 bases). V was shortened by 4 bases and J by 4 bases, with 22 bases between the two germline ends. The CDR3 spans 17 residues. Germline loops: CDR1 MDHEN, CDR2 SYDVKM. The CDR3 DNA sequence: TGTGCCAGCAGTTCGGCTGGCGGGGGGAAGGGAGGCACTGAAGCTTTCTTT. This gives the protein CASSSAGGGKGGTEAFF.

The chain employs TRBV27 and TRBJ2-5; maybe TRBD1 (6 bases). The CDR3 totals 15 residues. V was shortened by 5 bases and J by 3 bases, with 16 bases between the two germline ends. Germline values: CDR1 MNHEY, CDR2 SMNVEV (reference sequence). In nucleotides, the CDR3 is TGTGCCAGCAGTGTCGGGACACCGGGCGAAGAGACCCAGTACTTC. It codes for CASSVGTPGEETQYF.